A single T cell receptor (beta chain) is shown here with its context. Generated by immunoSEQ multiplex PCR, the TCRdb table keeps only in-frame clones and is missing some. In the table there are about 59,000 clones, 76% of which are singletons. This CDR3 comprises 13 residues. Germline V gene sequence: CDR1 LNHDA, CDR2 SQIVND (reference sequence). V dropped 8 bases and J dropped 1; count of bases not matched to a gene: 4. The data derive from a study of radiotherapy plus CTLA-4 blockade in lung cancer. This TCR came from a human donor with non-small cell lung cancer who had a complete response to radiotherapy plus ipilimumab. Source: peripheral blood, taken from a patient treated with radiotherapy plus ipilimumab. The rearrangement links TRBV19 to TRBJ1-1, with 7 bases lining up with TRBD1. The CDR3 spells CASDDRANTEAFF. For the CDR3, the DNA is TGTGCCAGTGACGACAGGGCGAACACTGAAGCTTTCTTT.